A single TCR beta chain is shown here with its context. This clone's antigen is unknown. There are no base qualities to consult, and no much larger clone falls within one base. This record belongs to a study of CD8 T cells in Susac syndrome (dated by TCRdb to the late 2010s). General notes on the study: The study used repertoire sequencing to test whether antigen drove CD8+ T cell activation and differentiation in Susac syndrome.

RNA was extracted using the RNeasy kit, and about 0.5 to 1 ug of the RNA was reverse transcribed with random hexamers. The immunoSEQ multiplex PCR assay, covering 54 Vbeta and 13 Jbeta segments, was used to amplify TCR beta CDR3 regions. PCR amplification bias was corrected using a synthetic template baseline for primer optimization and computational correction. Under the source paper's analysis protocol: Reads were annotated to V, D and J genes per IMGT and analyzed with immunoSEQ Analyzer, keeping only productive sequences. To calculate clonality, Shannon entropy was normalized by log2 of the number of productive unique sequences and then subtracted from one. For each patient and control, public and private clones were evaluated among the 100 most prevalent clones. Susac-specific clones were defined as absent from healthy and MS cohorts, around 1,000 published viral clones and other ImmuneACCESS disease sequences. In TCRdb, the public reads were trimmed at Q25 with fastp and aligned with MiXCR, with productive beta chains retained. Here each entry gathers all rows of one CDR3 protein and keeps the most common genes and DNA. The V and J calls were not made by the authors but by TCRdb's processing. Recorded for this sample are a few hundred thousand distinct CDR3 sequences; around 96% of them occurred a single time. In total, the top ten clones hold 0.075% to 0.095% of the sample.

Peripheral blood CD8+ and CD4+ T cells from healthy donors, Susac syndrome patients and multiple sclerosis patients were profiled using high-throughput TCR beta sequencing. The multiple sclerosis controls were treatment-naive patients who had stable or active relapsing-remitting disease and met the revised McDonald criteria. CD8+ TEMRA cells were enriched by FACS, while bulk CD8+ and CD4+ T cells were purified by magnetic negative isolation. Blood was collected in EDTA tubes and processed within 24 hours, with PBMCs isolated through density gradient centrifugation. PBMCs destined for TCR sequencing were cryopreserved in liquid nitrogen and later thawed in a 37 °C water bath. The sorted or isolated CD4+, CD8+ and CD8+ TEMRA cells reached a purity of at least 90%. Paper-wide results and their limitations: The number of individuals in the TCR sequencing and HLA analysis was recognized as being relatively small.

From the cysteine through the phenylalanine, the CDR3 covers 17 amino acids. Kept here is only the CDR3 DNA, which spans 51 bases and is read in frame from base 1. From the germline V gene, CDR1 is MNHEY and CDR2 is SVGAGI. V gives up 2 bases and J gives up 3 bases, and the segment between their germline ends measures 19 bases. The origin of this receptor is a human donor with multiple sclerosis. The rearrangement joined TRBV6-5 to TRBJ1-1; TRBD1 might be the D gene, on 5 matching bases. The material sequenced was CD4+ T cells from PBMCs. CDR3 region: CASSYPQRGFWDTEAFF. The nucleotide sequence reads as follows: TGTGCCAGCAGTTACCCGCAAAGGGGATTCTGGGACACTGAAGCTTTCTTT.